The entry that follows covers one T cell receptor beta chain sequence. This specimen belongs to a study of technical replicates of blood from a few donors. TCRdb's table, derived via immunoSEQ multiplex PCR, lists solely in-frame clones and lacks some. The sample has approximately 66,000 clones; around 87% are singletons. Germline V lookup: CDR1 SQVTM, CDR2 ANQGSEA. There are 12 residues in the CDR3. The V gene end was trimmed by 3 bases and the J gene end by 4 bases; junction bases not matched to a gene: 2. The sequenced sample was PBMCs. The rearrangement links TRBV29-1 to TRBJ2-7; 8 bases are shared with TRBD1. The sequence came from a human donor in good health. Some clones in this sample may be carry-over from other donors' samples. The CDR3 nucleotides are TGCAGCGTTGACAGGGGGCAATACGAGCAGTACTTC. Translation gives CSVDRGQYEQYF.